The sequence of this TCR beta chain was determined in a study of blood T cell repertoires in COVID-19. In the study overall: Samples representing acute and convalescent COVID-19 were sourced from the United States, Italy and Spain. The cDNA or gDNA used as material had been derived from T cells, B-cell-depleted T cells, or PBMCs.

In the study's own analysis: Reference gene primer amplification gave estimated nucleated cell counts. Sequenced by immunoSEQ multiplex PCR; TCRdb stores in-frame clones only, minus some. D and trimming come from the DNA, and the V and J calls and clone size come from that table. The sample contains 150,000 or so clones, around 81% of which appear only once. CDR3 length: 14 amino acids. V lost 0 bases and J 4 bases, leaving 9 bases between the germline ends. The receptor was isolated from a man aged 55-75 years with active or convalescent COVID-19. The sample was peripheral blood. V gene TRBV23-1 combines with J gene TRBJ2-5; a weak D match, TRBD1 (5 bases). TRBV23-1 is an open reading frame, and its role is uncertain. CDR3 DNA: TGCGCCAGCAGTCAATCCCAGGGAAGAGAGACCCAGTACTTC. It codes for CASSQSQGRETQYF.